This T cell receptor (beta chain) comes out of a study of blood T cell repertoires in COVID-19. Original analysis: By means of reference gene primer amplification, nucleated cell counts were estimated. TCRdb's table, derived via immunoSEQ multiplex PCR, lists solely in-frame clones and lacks some. The V and J calls and the clone size are those of that table, but D and trimming were determined from the DNA. The sample includes around 250,000 clones, roughly 89% of them seen just once. Unmatched junction bases numbered 9, after V lost 1 base and J lost 5 bases. CDR1 LGHNA and CDR2 YSLEER come from the germline V gene. The CDR3 length is 17 residues.

This receptor was obtained from a woman aged 25-40 years with active or convalescent COVID-19. The sample consisted of peripheral blood. The chain couples TRBV4-3 to TRBJ2-5; 11 positions agree with TRBD2. As DNA, the CDR3 is TGCGCCAGCAGCCAAGGAGTAGCGGGGGGGCCGGGGGAGACCCAGTACTTC. The encoded protein is CASSQGVAGGPGETQYF.